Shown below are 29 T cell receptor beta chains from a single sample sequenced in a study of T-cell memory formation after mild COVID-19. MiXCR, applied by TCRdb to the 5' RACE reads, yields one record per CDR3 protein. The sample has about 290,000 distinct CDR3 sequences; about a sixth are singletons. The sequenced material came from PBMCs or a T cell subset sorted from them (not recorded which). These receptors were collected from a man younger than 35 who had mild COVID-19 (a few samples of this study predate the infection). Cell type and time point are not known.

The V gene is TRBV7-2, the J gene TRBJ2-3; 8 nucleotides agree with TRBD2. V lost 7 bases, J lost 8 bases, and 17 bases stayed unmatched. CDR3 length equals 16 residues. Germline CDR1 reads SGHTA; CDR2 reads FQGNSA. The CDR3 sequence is CASTPRGGGPAGTQYF. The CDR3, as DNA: TGTGCCAGCACCCCCCGGGGGGGGGGGCCCGCCGGTACGCAGTATTTT.

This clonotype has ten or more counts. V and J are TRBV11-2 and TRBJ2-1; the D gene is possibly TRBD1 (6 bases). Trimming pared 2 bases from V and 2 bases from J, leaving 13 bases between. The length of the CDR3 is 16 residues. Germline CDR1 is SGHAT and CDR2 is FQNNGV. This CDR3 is CASSLLAGDAYNEQFF. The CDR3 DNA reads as TGTGCCAGCAGCTTACTGGCAGGGGACGCCTACAATGAGCAGTTCTTC. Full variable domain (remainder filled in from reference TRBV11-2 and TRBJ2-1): EAGVAQSPRYKIIEKRQSVAFWCNPISGHATLYWYQQILGQGPKLLIQFQNNGVVDDSQLPKDRFSAERLKGVDSTLKIQPAKLEDSAVYLCASSLLAGDAYNEQFFGPGTRLTVL.

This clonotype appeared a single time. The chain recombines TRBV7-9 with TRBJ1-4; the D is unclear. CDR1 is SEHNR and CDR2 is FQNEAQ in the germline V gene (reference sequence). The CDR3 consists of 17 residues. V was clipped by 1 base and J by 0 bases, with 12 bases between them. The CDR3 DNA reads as TGTGCCAGCAGCTTAGGGCTTAGTCTTGCAACTAATGAAAAACTGTTTTTT. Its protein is CASSLGLSLATNEKLFF.

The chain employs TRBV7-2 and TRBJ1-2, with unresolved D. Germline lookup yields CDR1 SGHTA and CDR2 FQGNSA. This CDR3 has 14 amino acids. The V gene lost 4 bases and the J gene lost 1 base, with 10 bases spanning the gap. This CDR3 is CASSSLGNNYGYTF. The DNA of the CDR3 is TGTGCCAGCAGCTCACTGGGGAATAACTATGGCTACACCTTC.

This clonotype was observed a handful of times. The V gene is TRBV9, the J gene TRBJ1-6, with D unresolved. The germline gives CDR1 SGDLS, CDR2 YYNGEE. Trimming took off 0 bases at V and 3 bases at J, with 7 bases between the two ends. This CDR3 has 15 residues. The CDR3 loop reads CASSVAKSYNSPLHF. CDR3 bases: TGTGCCAGCAGCGTAGCAAAGAGCTATAATTCACCCCTCCACTTT. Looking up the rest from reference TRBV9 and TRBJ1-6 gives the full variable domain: DSGVTQTPKHLITATGQRVTLRCSPRSGDLSVYWYQQSLDQGLQFLIQYYNGEERAKGNILERFSAQQFPDLHSELNLSSLELGDSALYFCASSVAKSYNSPLHFGNGTRLTVT.

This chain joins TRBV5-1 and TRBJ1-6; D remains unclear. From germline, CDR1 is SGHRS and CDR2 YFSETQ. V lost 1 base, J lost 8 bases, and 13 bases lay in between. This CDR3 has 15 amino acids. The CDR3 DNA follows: TGCGCCAGCAGCTTGTGGGATGTCGGGTATTCACCCCTCCACTTT. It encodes CASSLWDVGYSPLHF.

CDR3 nucleotide sequence: TGTGCCAGCAGCCAGAACCCGACAGGGGGCGGCTATGGCTACACCTTC. This codes for CASSQNPTGGGYGYTF. This chain joins TRBV3-1 and TRBJ1-2; 10 bases map to TRBD1. This CDR3 contains 16 residues. Germline V gene data show CDR1 as LGHDT and CDR2 as YNNKEL (reference sequence). V gave up 3 bases and J gave up 4 bases; unmatched junction bases: 8.

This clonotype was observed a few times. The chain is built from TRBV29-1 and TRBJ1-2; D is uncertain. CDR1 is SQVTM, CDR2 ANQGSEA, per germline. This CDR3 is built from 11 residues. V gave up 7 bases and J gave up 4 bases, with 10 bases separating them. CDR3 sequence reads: CSDSGVYGYTF. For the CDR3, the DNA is TGCAGCGACTCCGGGGTCTATGGCTACACCTTC.

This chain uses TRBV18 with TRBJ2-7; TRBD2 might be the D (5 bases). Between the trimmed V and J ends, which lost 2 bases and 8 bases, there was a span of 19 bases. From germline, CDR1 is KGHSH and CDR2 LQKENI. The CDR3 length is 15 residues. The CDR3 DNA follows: TGTGCCAGCTCACCAAGTGGCGGGCGGCCTGCGAAGCAGTACTTC. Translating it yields CASSPSGGRPAKQYF.

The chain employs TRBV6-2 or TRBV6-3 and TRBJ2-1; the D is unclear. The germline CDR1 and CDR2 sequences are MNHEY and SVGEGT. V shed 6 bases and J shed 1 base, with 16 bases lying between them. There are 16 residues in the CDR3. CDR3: CASRAILSPSYNEQFF. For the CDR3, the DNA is TGTGCCAGCAGGGCTATCCTAAGCCCTTCCTACAATGAGCAGTTCTTC.

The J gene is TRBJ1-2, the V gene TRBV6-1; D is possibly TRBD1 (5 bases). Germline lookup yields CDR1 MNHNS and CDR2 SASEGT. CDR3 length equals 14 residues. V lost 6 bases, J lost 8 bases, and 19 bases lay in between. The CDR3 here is CASRPSGDPGGYTF. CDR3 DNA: TGTGCCAGCAGACCCTCTGGGGACCCGGGGGGCTACACCTTC.

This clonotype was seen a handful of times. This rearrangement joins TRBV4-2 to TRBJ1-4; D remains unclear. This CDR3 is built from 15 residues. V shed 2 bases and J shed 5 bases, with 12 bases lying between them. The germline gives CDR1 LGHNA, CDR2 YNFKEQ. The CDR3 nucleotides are TGTGCCAGCAGCCAACGTCTAATAGGAAATGAAAAACTGTTTTTT. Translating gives CASSQRLIGNEKLFF.

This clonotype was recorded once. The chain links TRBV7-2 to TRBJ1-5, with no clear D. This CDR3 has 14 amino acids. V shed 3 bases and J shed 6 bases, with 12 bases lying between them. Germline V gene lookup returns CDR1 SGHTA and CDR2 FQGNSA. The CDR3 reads CASSFSSGGQPQHF. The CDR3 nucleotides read TGTGCCAGCAGCTTTAGTTCAGGAGGTCAGCCCCAGCATTTT.

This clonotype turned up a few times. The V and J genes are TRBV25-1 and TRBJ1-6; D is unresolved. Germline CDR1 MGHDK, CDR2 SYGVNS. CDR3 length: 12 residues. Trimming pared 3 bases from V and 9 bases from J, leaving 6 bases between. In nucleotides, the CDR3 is TGTGCCAGCAGTGATCCCTCTTCACCCCTCCACTTT. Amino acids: CASSDPSSPLHF.

Here the CDR3 DNA reads TGTGCCACGGACCCGGGACCTTGGGGGCACAATGAGCAGTTCTTC. Translated: CATDPGPWGHNEQFF. The rearrangement joins TRBV10-3 to TRBJ2-1; TRBD1 might be the D (6 bases). The V and J ends lost 10 bases and 5 bases respectively, with 21 bases between them. Looked up from germline, CDR1 is ENHRY and CDR2 is SYGVKD. This CDR3 comprises 15 residues.

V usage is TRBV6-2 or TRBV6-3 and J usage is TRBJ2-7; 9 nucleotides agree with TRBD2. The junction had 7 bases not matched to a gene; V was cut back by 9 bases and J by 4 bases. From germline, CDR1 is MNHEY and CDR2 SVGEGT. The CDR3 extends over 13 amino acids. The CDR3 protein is CASSASGAYEQYF. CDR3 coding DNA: TGTGCCAGTTCGGCTAGCGGGGCGTACGAGCAGTACTTC.

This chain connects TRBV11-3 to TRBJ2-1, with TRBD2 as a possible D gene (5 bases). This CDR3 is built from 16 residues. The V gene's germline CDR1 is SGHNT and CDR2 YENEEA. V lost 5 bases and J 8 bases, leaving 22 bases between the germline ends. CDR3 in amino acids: CASSHNSHGVGDEQFF. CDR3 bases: TGTGCCAGCAGCCATAACTCCCACGGAGTCGGGGATGAGCAGTTCTTC. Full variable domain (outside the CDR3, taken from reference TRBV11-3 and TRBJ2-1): EAGVVQSPRYKIIEKKQPVAFWCNPISGHNTLYWYLQNLGQGPELLIRYENEEAVDDSQLPKDRFSAERLKGVDSTLKIQPAELGDSAVYLCASSHNSHGVGDEQFFGPGTRLTVL.

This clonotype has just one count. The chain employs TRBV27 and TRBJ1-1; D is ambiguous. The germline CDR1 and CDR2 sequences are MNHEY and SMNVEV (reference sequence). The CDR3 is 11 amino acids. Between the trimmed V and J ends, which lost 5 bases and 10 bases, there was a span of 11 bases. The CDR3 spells CASSHGLRAFF. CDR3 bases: TGTGCCAGCAGTCACGGGCTGCGAGCTTTCTTT.

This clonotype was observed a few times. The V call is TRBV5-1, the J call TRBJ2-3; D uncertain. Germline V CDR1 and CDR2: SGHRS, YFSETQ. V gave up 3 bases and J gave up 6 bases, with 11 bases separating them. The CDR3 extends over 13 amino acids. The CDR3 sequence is CASSWADRDTQYF. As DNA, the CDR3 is TGCGCCAGCAGCTGGGCCGACCGGGATACGCAGTATTTT.

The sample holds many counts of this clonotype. Written as DNA, the CDR3 is TGCGCCAGCAGCCTGGAAGCGGCCCAGCCCCAGCATTTT. It specifies CASSLEAAQPQHF. This chain joins TRBV4-3 and TRBJ1-5; no definite D call. The CDR3 is made up of 13 amino acids. Germline V gives CDR1 LGHNA, CDR2 YSLEER. The germline V and J ends were trimmed by 4 bases and 7 bases, with 11 bases remaining between them.

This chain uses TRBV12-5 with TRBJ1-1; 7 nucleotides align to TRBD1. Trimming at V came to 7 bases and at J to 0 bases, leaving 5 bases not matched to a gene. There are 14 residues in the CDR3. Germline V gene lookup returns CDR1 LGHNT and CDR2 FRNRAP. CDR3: CASALGQLNTEAFF. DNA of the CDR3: TGTGCTAGTGCGTTGGGACAGCTGAACACTGAAGCTTTCTTT.

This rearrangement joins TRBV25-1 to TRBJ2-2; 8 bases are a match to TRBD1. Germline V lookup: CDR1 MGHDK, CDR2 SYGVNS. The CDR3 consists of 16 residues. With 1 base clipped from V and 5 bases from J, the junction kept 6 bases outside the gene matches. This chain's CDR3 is CASSEFGTGETGELFF. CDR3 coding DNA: TGTGCCAGCAGTGAATTCGGGACAGGAGAGACCGGGGAGCTGTTTTTT. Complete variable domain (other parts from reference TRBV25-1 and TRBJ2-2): EADIYQTPRYLVIGTGKKITLECSQTMGHDKMYWYQQDPGMELHLIHYSYGVNSTEKGDLSSESTVSRIRTEHFPLTLESARPSHTSQYLCASSEFGTGETGELFFGEGSRLTVL.

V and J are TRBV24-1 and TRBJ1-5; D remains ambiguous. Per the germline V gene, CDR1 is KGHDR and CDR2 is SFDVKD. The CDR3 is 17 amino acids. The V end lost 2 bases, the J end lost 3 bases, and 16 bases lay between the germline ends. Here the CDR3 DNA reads TGTGCCACCAGTGATTCCAACTGGGCAGAGATCAATCAGCCCCAGCATTTT. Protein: CATSDSNWAEINQPQHF.

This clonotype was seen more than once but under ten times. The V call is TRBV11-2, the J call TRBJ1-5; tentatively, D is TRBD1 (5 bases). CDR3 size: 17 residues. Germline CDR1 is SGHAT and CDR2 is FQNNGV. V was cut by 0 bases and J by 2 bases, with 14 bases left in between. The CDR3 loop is CASSLDGTRRGNQPQHF. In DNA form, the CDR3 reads TGTGCCAGCAGCTTAGACGGGACGCGGAGGGGCAATCAGCCCCAGCATTTT. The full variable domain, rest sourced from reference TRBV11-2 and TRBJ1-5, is EAGVAQSPRYKIIEKRQSVAFWCNPISGHATLYWYQQILGQGPKLLIQFQNNGVVDDSQLPKDRFSAERLKGVDSTLKIQPAKLEDSAVYLCASSLDGTRRGNQPQHFGDGTRLSIL.

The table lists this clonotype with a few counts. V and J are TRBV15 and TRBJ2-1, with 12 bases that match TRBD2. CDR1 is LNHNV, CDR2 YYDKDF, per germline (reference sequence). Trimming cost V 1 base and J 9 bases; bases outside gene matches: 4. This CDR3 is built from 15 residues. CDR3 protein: CATSRASGGAVEQFF. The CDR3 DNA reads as TGTGCCACCAGCAGAGCTAGCGGGGGGGCGGTTGAGCAGTTCTTC.

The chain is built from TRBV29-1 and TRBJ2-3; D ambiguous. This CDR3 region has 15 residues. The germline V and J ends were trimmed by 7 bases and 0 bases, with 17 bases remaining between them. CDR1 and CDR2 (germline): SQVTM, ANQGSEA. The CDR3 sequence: CSARVGGPSTDTQYF. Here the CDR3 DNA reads TGCAGCGCCCGCGTCGGTGGGCCTAGCACAGATACGCAGTATTTT.

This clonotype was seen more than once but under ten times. CDR3 residues: CASSLYQVWQVFQPQHF. The CDR3, as DNA: TGTGCCAGCAGTTTATACCAGGTGTGGCAGGTCTTTCAGCCCCAGCATTTT. The chain carries TRBV28 and TRBJ1-5, with unresolved D. V shed 1 base and J shed 6 bases, with 19 bases lying between them. Germline-derived CDR1 and CDR2 are MDHEN and SYDVKM. The CDR3 runs 17 residues. Full variable domain (rest looked up from reference TRBV28 and TRBJ1-5): DVKVTQSSRYLVKRTGEKVFLECVQDMDHENMFWYRQDPGLGLRLIYFSYDVKMKEKGDIPEGYSVSREKKERFSLILESASTNQTSMYLCASSLYQVWQVFQPQHFGDGTRLSIL.

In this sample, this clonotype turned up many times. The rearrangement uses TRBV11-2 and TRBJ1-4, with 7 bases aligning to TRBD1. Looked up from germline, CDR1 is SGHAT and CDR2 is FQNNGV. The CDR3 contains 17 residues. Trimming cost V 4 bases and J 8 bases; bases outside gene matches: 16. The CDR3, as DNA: TGTGCCAGCAGCTCCCGTGCCGGGACAGAGTTTAGGGAAAAACTGTTTTTT. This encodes CASSSRAGTEFREKLFF.

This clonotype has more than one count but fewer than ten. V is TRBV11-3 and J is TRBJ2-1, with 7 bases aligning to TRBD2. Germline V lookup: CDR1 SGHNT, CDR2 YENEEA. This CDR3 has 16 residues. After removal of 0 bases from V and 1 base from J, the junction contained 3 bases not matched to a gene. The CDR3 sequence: CASSLDGLGSYNEQFF. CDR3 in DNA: TGTGCCAGCAGCTTAGATGGACTAGGGTCCTACAATGAGCAGTTCTTC.